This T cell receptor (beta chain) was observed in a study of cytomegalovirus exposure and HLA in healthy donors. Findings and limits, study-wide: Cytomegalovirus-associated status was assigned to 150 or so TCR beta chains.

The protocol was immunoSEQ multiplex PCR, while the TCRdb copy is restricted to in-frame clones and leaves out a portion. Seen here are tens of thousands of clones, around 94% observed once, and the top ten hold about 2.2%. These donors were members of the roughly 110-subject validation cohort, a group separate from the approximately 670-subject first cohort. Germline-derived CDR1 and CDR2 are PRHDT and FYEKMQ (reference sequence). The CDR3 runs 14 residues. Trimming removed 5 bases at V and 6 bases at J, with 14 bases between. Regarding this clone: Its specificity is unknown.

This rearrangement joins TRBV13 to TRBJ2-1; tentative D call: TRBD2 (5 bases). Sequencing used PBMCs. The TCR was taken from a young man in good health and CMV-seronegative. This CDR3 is CASSRTTSSNEQFF. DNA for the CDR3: TGTGCCAGCAGCCGAACCACTAGTAGCAATGAGCAGTTCTTC.